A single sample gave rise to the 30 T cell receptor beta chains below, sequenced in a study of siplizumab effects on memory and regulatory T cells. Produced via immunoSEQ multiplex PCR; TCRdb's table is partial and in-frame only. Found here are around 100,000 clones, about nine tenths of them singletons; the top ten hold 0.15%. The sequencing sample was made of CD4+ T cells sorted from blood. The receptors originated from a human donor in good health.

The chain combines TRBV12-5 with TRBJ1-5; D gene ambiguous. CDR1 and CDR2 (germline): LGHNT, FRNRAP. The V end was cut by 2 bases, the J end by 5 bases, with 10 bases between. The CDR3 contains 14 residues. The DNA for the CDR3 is TGTGCTAGTGGTTTGTCAGGAAGGTATCAGCCCCAGCATTTT. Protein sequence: CASGLSGRYQPQHF.

Written as DNA, the CDR3 is TGTGCCAGTAGTATGTTGGGTAGCGGTTCTGAGACCCAGTACTTC. Translating gives CASSMLGSGSETQYF. The chain is built from TRBV19 and TRBJ2-5; TRBD2 might be the D (6 bases). This CDR3 is 15 amino acids long. Between the trimmed V and J ends, which lost 3 bases and 5 bases, there was a span of 16 bases. Germline V gene data show CDR1 as LNHDA and CDR2 as SQIVND (reference sequence).

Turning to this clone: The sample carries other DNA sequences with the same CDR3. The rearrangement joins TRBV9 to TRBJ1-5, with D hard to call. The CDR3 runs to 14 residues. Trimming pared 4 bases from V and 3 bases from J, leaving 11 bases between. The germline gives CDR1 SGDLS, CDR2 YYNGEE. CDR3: CASSTNSINQPQHF. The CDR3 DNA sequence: TGTGCCAGCAGCACCAACAGCATCAATCAGCCCCAGCATTTT. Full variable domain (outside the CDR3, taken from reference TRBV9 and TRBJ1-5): DSGVTQTPKHLITATGQRVTLRCSPRSGDLSVYWYQQSLDQGLQFLIQYYNGEERAKGNILERFSAQQFPDLHSELNLSSLELGDSALYFCASSTNSINQPQHFGDGTRLSIL.

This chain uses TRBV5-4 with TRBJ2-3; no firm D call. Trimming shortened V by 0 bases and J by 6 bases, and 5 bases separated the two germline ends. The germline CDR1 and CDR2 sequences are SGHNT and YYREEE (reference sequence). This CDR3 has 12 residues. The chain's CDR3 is CASSLVGDTQYF. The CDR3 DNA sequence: TGTGCCAGCAGCTTGGTGGGGGATACGCAGTATTTT.

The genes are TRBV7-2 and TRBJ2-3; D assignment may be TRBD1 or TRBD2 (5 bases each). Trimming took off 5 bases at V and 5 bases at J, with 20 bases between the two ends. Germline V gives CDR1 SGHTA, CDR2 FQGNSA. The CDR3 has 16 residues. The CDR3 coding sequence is TGTGCCAGCAGCCCTGGGCCCTCAGGTGGGGGAGATACGCAGTATTTT. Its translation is CASSPGPSGGGDTQYF.

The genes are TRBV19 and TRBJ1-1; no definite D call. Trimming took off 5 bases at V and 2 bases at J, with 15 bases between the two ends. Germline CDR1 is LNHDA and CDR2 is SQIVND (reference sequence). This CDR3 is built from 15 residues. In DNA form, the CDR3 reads TGTGCCAGTAGTGGTCGGGCAGCTCTAAACACTGAAGCTTTCTTT. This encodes CASSGRAALNTEAFF.

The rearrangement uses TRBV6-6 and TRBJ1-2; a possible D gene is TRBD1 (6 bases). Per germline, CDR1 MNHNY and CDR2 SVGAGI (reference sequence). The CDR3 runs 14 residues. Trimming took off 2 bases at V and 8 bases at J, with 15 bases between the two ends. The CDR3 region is CASSYDGGREGYTF. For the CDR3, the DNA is TGTGCCAGCAGTTACGACGGGGGGCGCGAGGGCTACACCTTC.

The CDR3 DNA is TGTGCCAGCCAGGGGATCTACGAGCAGTACTTC. Translating gives CASQGIYEQYF. The rearrangement uses TRBV7-9 and TRBJ2-7; possible D gene TRBD1, 6 bases. Per the germline V gene, CDR1 is SEHNR and CDR2 is FQNEAQ (reference sequence). The CDR3 extends over 11 amino acids. V was trimmed by 8 bases and J by 3 bases, leaving 8 bases between them.

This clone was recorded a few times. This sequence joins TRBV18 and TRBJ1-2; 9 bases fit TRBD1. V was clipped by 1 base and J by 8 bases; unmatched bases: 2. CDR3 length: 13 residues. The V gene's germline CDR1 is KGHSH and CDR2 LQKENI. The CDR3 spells CASSPRDREGYTF. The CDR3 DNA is TGTGCCAGCTCACCACGGGACAGGGAAGGCTACACCTTC.

CDR3 residues: CSVVGLVGSYEQYF. CDR3 in DNA: TGCAGCGTTGTTGGGCTAGTAGGATCCTACGAGCAGTACTTC. The chain has TRBV29-1 and TRBJ2-7; no reliable D call. The ends were cut back, 4 bases at V and 1 base at J, with 14 bases in the middle. CDR1 SQVTM and CDR2 ANQGSEA come from the germline V gene. The CDR3 loop spans 14 amino acids.

Written as DNA, the CDR3 is TGCGCCAGCCAGAAGCTACTGGGTGCTAGCACAGATACGCAGTATTTT. This translates into CASQKLLGASTDTQYF. V and J are TRBV5-1 and TRBJ2-3; D gene unclear. V lost 7 bases and J 0 bases, leaving 18 bases between the germline ends. From germline, CDR1 is SGHRS and CDR2 YFSETQ. The CDR3 length is 16 residues.

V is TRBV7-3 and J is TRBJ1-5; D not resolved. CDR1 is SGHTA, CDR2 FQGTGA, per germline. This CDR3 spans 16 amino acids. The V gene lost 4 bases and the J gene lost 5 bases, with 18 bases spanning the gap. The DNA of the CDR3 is TGTGCCAGCAGCTCAAGGGTGGGGAGGTCGGATCAGCCCCAGCATTTT. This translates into CASSSRVGRSDQPQHF.

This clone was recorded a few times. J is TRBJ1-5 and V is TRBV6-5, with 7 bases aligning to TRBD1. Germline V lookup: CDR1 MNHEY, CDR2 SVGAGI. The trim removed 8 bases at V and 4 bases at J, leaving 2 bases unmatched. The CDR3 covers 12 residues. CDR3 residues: CASRQGNQPQHF. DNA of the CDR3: TGTGCCAGCCGACAGGGAAATCAGCCCCAGCATTTT.

Written as DNA, the CDR3 is TGTGCCAGCAGTTACTCAGGGACTAGAAATGAGCAGTTCTTC. Translated: CASSYSGTRNEQFF. V usage is TRBV6-6 and J usage is TRBJ2-1; 8 nucleotides agree with TRBD2. The length of the CDR3 is 14 residues. V shed 0 bases and J 7 bases; nucleotides not matched to a gene: 2. Germline V gene lookup returns CDR1 MNHNY and CDR2 SVGAGI (reference sequence).

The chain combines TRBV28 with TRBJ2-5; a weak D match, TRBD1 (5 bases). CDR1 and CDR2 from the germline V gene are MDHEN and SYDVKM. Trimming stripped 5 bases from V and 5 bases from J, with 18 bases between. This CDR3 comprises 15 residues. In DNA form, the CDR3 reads TGTGCCAGCAGTAAGGGGTTGGGTGTTAGGGAGACCCAGTACTTC. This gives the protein CASSKGLGVRETQYF.

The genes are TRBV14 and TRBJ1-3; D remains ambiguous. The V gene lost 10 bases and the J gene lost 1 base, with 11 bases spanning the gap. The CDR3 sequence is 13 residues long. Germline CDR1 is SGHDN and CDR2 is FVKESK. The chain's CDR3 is CAISKESGNTIYF. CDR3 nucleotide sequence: TGTGCCATATCGAAGGAATCTGGAAACACCATATATTTT.

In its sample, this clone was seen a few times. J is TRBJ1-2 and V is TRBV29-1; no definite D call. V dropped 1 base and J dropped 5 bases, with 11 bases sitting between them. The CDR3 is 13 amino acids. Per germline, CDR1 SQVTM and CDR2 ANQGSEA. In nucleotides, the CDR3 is TGCAGCGTTGAAGTAGAAAGGCGGTATGGCTACACCTTC. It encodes CSVEVERRYGYTF. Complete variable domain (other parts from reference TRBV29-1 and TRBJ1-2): SAVISQKPSRDICQRGTSLTIQCQVDSQVTMMFWYRQQPGQSLTLIATANQGSEATYESGFVIDKFPISRPNLTFSTLTVSNMSPEDSSIYLCSVEVERRYGYTFGSGTRLTVV.

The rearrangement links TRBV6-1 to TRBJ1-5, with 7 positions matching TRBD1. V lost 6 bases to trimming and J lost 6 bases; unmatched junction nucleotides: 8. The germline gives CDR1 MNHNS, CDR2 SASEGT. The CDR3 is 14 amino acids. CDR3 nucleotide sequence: TGTGCCAGCAGGGCCTCAGGGGGTCCTCAGCCCCAGCATTTT. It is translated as CASRASGGPQPQHF.

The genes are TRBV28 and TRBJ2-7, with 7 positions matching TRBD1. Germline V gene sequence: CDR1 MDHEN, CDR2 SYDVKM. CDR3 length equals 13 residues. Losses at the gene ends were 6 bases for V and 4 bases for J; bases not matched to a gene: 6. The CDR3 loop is CASSRNRGYEQYF. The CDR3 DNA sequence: TGTGCCAGCAGCAGGAACAGGGGATACGAGCAGTACTTC.

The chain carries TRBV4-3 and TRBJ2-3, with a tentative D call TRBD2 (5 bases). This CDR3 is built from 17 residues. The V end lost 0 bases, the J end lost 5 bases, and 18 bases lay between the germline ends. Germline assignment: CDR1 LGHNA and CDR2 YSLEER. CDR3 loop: CASSQDITRRLEDTQYF. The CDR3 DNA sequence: TGCGCCAGCAGCCAAGATATTACCAGGAGGTTGGAAGATACGCAGTATTTT.

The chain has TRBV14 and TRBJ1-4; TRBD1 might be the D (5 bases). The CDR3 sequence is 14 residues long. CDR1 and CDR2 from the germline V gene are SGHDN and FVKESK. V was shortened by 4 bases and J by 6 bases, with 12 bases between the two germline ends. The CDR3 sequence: CASSPSEGYEKLFF. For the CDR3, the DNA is TGTGCCAGCAGCCCCTCTGAGGGGTATGAAAAACTGTTTTTT.

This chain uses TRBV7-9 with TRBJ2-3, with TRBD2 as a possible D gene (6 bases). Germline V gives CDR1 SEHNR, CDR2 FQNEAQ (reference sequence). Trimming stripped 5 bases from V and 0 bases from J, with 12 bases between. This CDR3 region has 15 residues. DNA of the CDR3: TGTGCCAGCAGCGGGATGGCGGGGAGCACAGATACGCAGTATTTT. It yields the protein CASSGMAGSTDTQYF.

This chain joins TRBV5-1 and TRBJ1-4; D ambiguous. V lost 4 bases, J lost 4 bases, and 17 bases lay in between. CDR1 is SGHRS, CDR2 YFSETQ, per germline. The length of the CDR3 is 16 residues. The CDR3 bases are TGCGCCAGCAGCGACTACTCCGACGGTGGTAATGAAAAACTGTTTTTT. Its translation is CASSDYSDGGNEKLFF.

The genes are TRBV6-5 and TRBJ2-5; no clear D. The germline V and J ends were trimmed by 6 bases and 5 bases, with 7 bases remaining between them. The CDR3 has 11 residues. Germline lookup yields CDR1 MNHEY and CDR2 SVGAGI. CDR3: CASRVSETQYF. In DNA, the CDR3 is TGTGCCAGCAGGGTGTCGGAGACCCAGTACTTC.

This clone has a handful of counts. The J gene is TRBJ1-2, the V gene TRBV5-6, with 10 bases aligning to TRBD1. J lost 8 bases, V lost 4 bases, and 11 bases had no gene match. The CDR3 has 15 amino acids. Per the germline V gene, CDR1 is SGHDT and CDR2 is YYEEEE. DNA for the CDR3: TGTGCCAGCAGCACGACCGGACAGGGGGGATTAGGCTACACCTTC. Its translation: CASSTTGQGGLGYTF.

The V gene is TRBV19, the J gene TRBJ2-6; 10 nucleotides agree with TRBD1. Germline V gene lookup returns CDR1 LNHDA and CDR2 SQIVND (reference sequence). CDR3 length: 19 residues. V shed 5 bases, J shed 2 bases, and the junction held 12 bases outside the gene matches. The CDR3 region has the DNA TGTGCCAGTAGTTTATTCCACGGGACAGGGGTTGCTGGGGCCAACGTCCTGACTTTC. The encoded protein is CASSLFHGTGVAGANVLTF.

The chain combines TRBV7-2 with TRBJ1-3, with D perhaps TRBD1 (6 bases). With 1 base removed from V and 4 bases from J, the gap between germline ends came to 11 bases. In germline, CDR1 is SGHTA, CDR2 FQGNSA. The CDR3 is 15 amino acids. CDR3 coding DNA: TGTGCCAGCAGCTTAGTTTGGGGGGGCGGAAACACCATATATTTT. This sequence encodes CASSLVWGGGNTIYF.

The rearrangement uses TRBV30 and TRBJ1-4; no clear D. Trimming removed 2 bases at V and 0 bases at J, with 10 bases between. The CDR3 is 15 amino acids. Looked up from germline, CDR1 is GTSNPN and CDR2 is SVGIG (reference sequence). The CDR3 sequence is CAWSISWATNEKLFF. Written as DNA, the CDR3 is TGTGCCTGGAGTATCTCTTGGGCAACTAATGAAAAACTGTTTTTT.

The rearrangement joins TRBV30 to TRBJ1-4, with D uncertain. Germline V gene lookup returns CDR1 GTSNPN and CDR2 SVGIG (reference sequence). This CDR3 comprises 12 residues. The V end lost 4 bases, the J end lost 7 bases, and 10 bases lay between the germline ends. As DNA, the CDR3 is TGTGCCTGGACTATTGTTCCTGAAAAACTGTTTTTT. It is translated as CAWTIVPEKLFF. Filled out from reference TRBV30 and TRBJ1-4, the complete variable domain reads SQTIHQWPATLVQPVGSPLSLECTVEGTSNPNLYWYRQAAGRGLQLLFYSVGIGQISSEVPQNLSASRPQDRQFILSSKKLLLSDSGFYLCAWTIVPEKLFFGSGTQLSVL.

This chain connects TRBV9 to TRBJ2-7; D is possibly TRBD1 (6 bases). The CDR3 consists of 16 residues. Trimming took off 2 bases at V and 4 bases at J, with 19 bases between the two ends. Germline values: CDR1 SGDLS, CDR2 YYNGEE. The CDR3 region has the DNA TGTGCCAGCAGCGTTCAATTAGGGGGACCGGGGTACGAGCAGTACTTC. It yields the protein CASSVQLGGPGYEQYF.